The 11 T cell receptor beta chains presented below share a single source sample, sequenced in a study of identical twins. Each CDR3 protein gets one entry after TCRdb re-called the 5' RACE reads with MiXCR. This table holds 1.5 million to 2 million distinct CDR3 sequences, roughly a third found once. The sample consisted of cord blood. These receptors all stem from a newborn girl in good health.

The chain couples TRBV28 to TRBJ1-2; a possible D gene is TRBD1 (5 bases). This CDR3 region has 14 residues. The germline V gene has CDR1 MDHEN and CDR2 SYDVKM. V gave up 5 bases and J gave up 8 bases, with 18 bases separating them. The CDR3 spells CASSEPSTERGYTF. The CDR3 DNA is TGTGCCAGCAGTGAACCCTCGACAGAGCGGGGCTACACCTTC.

V usage is TRBV7-2 and J usage is TRBJ2-3; maybe TRBD2 (6 bases). The length of the CDR3 is 17 residues. Germline V gene data show CDR1 as SGHTA and CDR2 as FQGNSA. V lost 0 bases and J 0 bases, leaving 13 bases between the germline ends. The CDR3 here is CASSLAVGSGSTDTQYF. CDR3 nucleotide sequence: TGTGCCAGCAGCTTAGCGGTGGGTAGCGGTAGCACAGATACGCAGTATTTT. Full variable domain (outside the CDR3, taken from reference TRBV7-2 and TRBJ2-3): GAGVSQSPSNKVTEKGKDVELRCDPISGHTALYWYRQSLGQGLEFLIYFQGNSAPDKSGLPSDRFSAERTGGSVSTLTIQRTQQEDSAVYLCASSLAVGSGSTDTQYFGPGTRLTVL.

This clonotype was recorded at least ten times. The chain links TRBV20-1 to TRBJ2-7; D is uncertain. The germline gives CDR1 DFQATT, CDR2 SNEGSKA (reference sequence). The CDR3 runs to 12 residues. V lost 0 bases and J lost 2, with 5 bases in between. The CDR3 loop is CSARDLPYEQYF. CDR3 nucleotide sequence: TGCAGTGCTAGAGATCTGCCCTACGAGCAGTACTTC.

The table lists this clonotype with many counts. The rearrangement uses TRBV28 and TRBJ2-4; D call uncertain. V was trimmed by 5 bases and J by 0 bases, leaving 20 bases between them. Germline-derived CDR1 and CDR2 are MDHEN and SYDVKM. This CDR3 is built from 18 residues. The CDR3 here is CASSTPPRQTLAKNIQYF. CDR3 in DNA: TGTGCCAGCAGTACGCCCCCGAGGCAGACCTTAGCCAAAAACATTCAGTACTTC.

The chain links TRBV9 to TRBJ2-1; 8 positions match TRBD2. The trim removed 3 bases at V and 4 bases at J, leaving 15 bases unmatched. CDR3 length equals 18 residues. Per germline, CDR1 SGDLS and CDR2 YYNGEE. In DNA form, the CDR3 reads TGTGCCAGCAGCGCAGTTAGCGGGGAACCGGCATATTACAATGAGCAGTTCTTC. This encodes CASSAVSGEPAYYNEQFF.

J is TRBJ2-3 and V is TRBV6-5; TRBD2 aligns across 7 bases. Trimming removed 0 bases from V and 0 bases from J; junction bases left unmatched: 3. This CDR3 region has 16 residues. Germline V gene lookup returns CDR1 MNHEY and CDR2 SVGAGI. CDR3: CASSYSRGGSTDTQYF. The CDR3 coding sequence is TGTGCCAGCAGTTACTCACGCGGGGGAAGCACAGATACGCAGTATTTT.

V gene TRBV20-1 combines with J gene TRBJ2-5; TRBD2 agrees at 14 bases. Trimming removed 6 bases from V and 11 bases from J; junction bases left unmatched: 17. The CDR3 has 16 residues. Germline V CDR1 and CDR2: DFQATT, SNEGSKA (reference sequence). This CDR3 reads CSAPGPGLAGVNEQYF. CDR3 bases: TGCAGTGCCCCCGGTCCGGGACTAGCGGGGGTCAATGAGCAGTACTTC.

This clonotype was seen many times. The chain couples TRBV24-1 to TRBJ2-7; D is uncertain. The V and J ends lost 2 bases and 6 bases respectively, with 10 bases between them. The CDR3 is made up of 13 amino acids. Germline-derived CDR1 and CDR2 are KGHDR and SFDVKD. CDR3 amino acids: CATSDYTGGEQYF. DNA for the CDR3: TGTGCCACCAGTGATTACACTGGCGGCGAGCAGTACTTC.

The chain recombines TRBV9 with TRBJ2-7; 13 positions match TRBD2. V shed 4 bases, J shed 7 bases, and the junction held 8 bases outside the gene matches. The CDR3 covers 15 residues. The germline gives CDR1 SGDLS, CDR2 YYNGEE. The CDR3 nucleotides are TGTGCCAGCAGCTCACTAGCGGGGGGGCCGAATGAGCAGTACTTC. Residues: CASSSLAGGPNEQYF.

V is TRBV6-5 and J is TRBJ2-6, with D uncertain. This CDR3 is 15 amino acids long. CDR1 is MNHEY, CDR2 SVGAGI, per germline. V was clipped by 6 bases and J by 0 bases, with 9 bases between them. The CDR3 protein is CASRPVHSGANVLTF. The CDR3 bases are TGTGCCAGCAGGCCCGTTCACTCTGGGGCCAACGTCCTGACTTTC.

The chain has TRBV20-1 and TRBJ2-5; D unclear. This CDR3 region has 15 residues. Trimming cost V 7 bases and J 0 bases, with 18 bases left between them. From germline, CDR1 is DFQATT and CDR2 SNEGSKA (reference sequence). The CDR3 is CSGLRAGDYQETQYF. CDR3 DNA sequence: TGCAGTGGTCTTCGGGCAGGCGACTACCAAGAGACCCAGTACTTC.